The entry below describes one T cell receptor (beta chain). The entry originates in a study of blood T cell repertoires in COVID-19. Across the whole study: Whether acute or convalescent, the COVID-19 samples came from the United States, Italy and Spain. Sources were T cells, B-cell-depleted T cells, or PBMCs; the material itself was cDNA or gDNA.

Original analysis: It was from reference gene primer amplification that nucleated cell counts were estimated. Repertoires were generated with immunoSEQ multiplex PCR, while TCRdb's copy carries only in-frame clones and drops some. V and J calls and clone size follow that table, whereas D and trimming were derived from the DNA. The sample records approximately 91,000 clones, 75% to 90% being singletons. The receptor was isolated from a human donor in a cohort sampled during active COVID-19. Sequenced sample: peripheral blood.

The CDR3 loop is CASSLGTLYEQYF. CDR3 coding DNA: TGTGCCAGCAGTTTAGGGACTCTTTACGAGCAGTACTTC. The V gene is TRBV27, the J gene TRBJ2-7, with D possibly TRBD2 on 6 matching bases. Germline CDR1 MNHEY, CDR2 SMNVEV (reference sequence). Trimming left V 2 bases short and J 4 bases short, with 9 bases between. The CDR3 is 13 residues long.